This TCR beta chain emerged from a study of identical twins. Per the germline V gene, CDR1 is MNHEY and CDR2 is SMNVEV (reference sequence). This CDR3 contains 11 residues. V was cut by 5 bases and J by 9 bases, with 8 bases left in between. This clonotype was seen many times. Its cognate antigen is unknown. General observations from the study: Its conclusions, products of cross-sectional statistical analysis, did not come from following the same donors.

cDNA carried unique molecular identifiers, and a universal primer site was added by template switching. TCRdb reprocessed the 5' RACE reads with MiXCR, giving one entry per CDR3 protein. Of approximately 600,000 distinct CDR3 sequences in the sample, roughly 6.6% were seen once. The data were also submitted as part of a second study, on yellow fever vaccine responses in identical twins.

V gene TRBV27 combines with J gene TRBJ2-1, with a weak D call TRBD1 (6 bases). The TCR comes from a woman aged 18-29 years in good health. Sequencing was carried out using PBMCs. CDR3 sequence: CASSQQGEQFF. For the CDR3, the DNA is TGTGCCAGCAGTCAACAGGGTGAGCAGTTCTTC.